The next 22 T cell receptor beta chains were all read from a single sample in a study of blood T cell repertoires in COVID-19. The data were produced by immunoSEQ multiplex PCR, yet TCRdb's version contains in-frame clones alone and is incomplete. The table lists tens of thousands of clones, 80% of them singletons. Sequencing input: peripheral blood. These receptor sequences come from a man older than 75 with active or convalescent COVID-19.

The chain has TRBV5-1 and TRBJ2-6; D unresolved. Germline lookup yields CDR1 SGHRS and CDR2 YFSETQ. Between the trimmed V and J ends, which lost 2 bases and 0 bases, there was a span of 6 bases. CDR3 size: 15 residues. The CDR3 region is CASSFTASGANVLTF. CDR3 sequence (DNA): TGCGCCAGCAGCTTTACAGCCTCTGGGGCCAACGTCCTGACTTTC. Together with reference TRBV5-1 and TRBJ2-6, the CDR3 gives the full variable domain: KAGVTQTPRYLIKTRGQQVTLSCSPISGHRSVSWYQQTPGQGLQFLFEYFSETQRNKGNFPGRFSGRQFSNSRSEMNVSTLELGDSALYLCASSFTASGANVLTFGAGSRLTVL.

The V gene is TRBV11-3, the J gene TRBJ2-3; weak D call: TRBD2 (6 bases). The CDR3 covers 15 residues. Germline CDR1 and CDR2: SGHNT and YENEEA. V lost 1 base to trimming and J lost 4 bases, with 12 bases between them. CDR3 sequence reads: CASSLGDSKSDTQYF. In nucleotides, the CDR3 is TGTGCCAGCAGCTTAGGGGACTCGAAGTCAGATACGCAGTATTTT.

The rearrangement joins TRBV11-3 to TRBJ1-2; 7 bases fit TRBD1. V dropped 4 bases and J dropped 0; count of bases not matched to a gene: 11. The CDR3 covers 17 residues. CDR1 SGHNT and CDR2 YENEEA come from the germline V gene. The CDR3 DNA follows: TGTGCCAGCAGCTATTCCGGGACAGAACCATCTAACTATGGCTACACCTTC. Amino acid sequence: CASSYSGTEPSNYGYTF.

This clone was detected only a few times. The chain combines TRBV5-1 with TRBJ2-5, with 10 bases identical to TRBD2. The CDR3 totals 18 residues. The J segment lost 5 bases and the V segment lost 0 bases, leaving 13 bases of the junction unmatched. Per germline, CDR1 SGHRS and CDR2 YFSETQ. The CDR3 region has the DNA TGCGCCAGCAGCTTGGCCTTGGGAGCGGGGGGGCCTTCGGAGACCCAGTACTTC. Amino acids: CASSLALGAGGPSETQYF.

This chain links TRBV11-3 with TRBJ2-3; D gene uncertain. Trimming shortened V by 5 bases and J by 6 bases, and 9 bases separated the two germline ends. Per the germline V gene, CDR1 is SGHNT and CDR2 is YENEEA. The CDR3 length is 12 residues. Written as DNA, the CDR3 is TGTGCCAGCAGCCGTAGATCTGATACGCAGTATTTT. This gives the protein CASSRRSDTQYF.

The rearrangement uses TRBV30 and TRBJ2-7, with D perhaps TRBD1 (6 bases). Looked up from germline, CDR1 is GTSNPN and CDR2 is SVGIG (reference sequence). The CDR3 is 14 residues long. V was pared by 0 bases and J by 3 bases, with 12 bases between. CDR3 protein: CAWSVTGQLYEQYF. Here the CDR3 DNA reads TGTGCCTGGAGTGTAACGGGACAACTCTACGAGCAGTACTTC.

CDR3 DNA: TGTGCCAGCAGGTCCGGGGGGCCTCGATGGGAGACCCAGTACTTC. It yields the protein CASRSGGPRWETQYF. The chain combines TRBV28 with TRBJ2-5, with D possibly matching TRBD2 (7 bases). The CDR3 has 15 residues. Germline loops: CDR1 MDHEN, CDR2 SYDVKM. Trimming removed 6 bases at V and 5 bases at J, with 19 bases between.

The CDR3 region is CASSSGQGSVLTF. In nucleotides, the CDR3 is TGTGCCAGCAGCTCGGGACAGGGAAGCGTCCTGACTTTC. The chain couples TRBV7-3 to TRBJ2-6; 9 nucleotides align to TRBD1. Germline CDR1 and CDR2: SGHTA and FQGTGA. This CDR3 contains 13 residues. The trim removed 4 bases at V and 12 bases at J, leaving 4 bases unmatched.

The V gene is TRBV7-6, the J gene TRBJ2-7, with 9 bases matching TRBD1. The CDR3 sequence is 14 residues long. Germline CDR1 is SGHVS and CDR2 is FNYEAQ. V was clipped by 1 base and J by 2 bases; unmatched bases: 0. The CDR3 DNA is TGTGCCAGCAGCTTAGACAGGGGGCCCTACGAGCAGTACTTC. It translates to CASSLDRGPYEQYF.

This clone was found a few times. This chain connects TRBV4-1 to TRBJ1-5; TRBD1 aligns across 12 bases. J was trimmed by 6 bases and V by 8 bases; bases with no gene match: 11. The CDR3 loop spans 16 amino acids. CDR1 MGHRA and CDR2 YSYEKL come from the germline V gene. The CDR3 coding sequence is TGCGCCAGCTCAGTGACCGGGACAGGGGGCAGTCAGCCCCAGCATTTT. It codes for CASSVTGTGGSQPQHF.

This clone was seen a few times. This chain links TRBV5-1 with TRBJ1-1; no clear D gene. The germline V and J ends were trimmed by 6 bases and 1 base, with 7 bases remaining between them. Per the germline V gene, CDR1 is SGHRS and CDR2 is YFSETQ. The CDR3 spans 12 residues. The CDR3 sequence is CASKEPNTEAFF. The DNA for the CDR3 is TGCGCCAGCAAAGAGCCGAACACTGAAGCTTTCTTT.

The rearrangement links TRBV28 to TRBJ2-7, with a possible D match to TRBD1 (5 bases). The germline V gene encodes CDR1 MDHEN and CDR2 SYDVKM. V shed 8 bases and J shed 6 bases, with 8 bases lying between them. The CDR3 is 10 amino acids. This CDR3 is CASGAVEQYF. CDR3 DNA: TGTGCCAGCGGGGCTGTCGAGCAGTACTTC. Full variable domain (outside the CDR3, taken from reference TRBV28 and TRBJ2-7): DVKVTQSSRYLVKRTGEKVFLECVQDMDHENMFWYRQDPGLGLRLIYFSYDVKMKEKGDIPEGYSVSREKKERFSLILESASTNQTSMYLCASGAVEQYFGPGTRLTVT.

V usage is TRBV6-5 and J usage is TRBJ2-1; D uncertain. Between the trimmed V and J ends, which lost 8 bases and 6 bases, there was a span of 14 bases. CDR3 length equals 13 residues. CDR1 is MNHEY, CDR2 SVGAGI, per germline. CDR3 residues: CASATAVANEQFF. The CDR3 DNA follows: TGTGCCAGCGCTACGGCTGTAGCCAATGAGCAGTTCTTC.

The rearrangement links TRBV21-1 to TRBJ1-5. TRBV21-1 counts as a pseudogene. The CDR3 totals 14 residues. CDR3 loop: CARERLGGNQPQHF. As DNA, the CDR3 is TGTGCCAGGGAGAGATTGGGTGGCAATCAGCCCCAGCATTTT.

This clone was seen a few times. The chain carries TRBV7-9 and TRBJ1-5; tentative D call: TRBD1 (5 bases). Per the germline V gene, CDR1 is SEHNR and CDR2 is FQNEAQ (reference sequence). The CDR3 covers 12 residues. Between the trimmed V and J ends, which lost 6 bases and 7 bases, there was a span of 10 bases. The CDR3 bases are TGTGCCAGCAGTTCCGGGGGACAGCCCCAGCATTTT. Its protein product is CASSSGGQPQHF.

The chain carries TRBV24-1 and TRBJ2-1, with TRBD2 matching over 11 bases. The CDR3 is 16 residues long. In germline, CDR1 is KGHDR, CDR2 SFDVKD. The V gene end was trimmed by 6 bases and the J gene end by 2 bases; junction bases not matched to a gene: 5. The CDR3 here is CATSPLAGGTYNEQFF. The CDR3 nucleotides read TGTGCCACCAGTCCTCTAGCGGGAGGCACCTACAATGAGCAGTTCTTC.

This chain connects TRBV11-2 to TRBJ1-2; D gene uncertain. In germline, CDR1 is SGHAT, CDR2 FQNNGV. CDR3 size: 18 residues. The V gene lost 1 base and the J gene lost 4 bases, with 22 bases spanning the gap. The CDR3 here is CASSLGGRITLPGYGYTF. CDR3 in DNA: TGTGCCAGCAGCTTAGGTGGGAGAATTACCCTTCCGGGCTATGGCTACACCTTC.

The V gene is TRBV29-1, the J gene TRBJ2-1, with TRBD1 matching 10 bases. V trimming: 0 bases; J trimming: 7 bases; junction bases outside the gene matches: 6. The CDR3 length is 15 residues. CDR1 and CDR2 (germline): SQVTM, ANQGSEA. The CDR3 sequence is CSVEERGQGRNEQFF. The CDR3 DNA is TGCAGCGTTGAAGAACGGGGACAGGGGAGGAATGAGCAGTTCTTC.

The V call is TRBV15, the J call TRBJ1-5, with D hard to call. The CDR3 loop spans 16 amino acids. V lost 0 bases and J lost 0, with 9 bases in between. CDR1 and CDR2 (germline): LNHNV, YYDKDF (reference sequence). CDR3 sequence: CATSRDTTYSNQPQHF. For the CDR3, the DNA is TGTGCCACCAGCAGAGATACCACTTATAGCAATCAGCCCCAGCATTTT.

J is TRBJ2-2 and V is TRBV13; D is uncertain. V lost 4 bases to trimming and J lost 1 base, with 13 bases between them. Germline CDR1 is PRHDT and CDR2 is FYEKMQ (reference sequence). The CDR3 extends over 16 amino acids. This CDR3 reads CASSSTGVRNTGELFF. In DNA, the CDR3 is TGTGCCAGCAGCTCAACCGGAGTCAGGAACACCGGGGAGCTGTTTTTT.

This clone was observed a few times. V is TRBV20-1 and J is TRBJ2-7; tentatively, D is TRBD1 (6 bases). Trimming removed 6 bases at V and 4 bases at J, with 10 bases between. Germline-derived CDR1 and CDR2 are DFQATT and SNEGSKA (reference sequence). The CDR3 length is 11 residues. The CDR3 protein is CSAGQSYEQYF. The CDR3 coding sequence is TGCAGTGCCGGACAGTCGTACGAGCAGTACTTC.

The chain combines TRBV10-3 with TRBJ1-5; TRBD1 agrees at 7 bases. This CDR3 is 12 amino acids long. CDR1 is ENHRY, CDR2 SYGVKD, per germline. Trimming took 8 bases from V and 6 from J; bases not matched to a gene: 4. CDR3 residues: CAIGQDGQPQHF. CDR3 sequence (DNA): TGTGCCATCGGACAGGACGGTCAGCCCCAGCATTTT.